These T cell receptor beta chains were read from a single sample in a study of blood T cell repertoires in COVID-19. Assay: immunoSEQ multiplex PCR; the TCRdb copy retains only in-frame clones and omits some. The sample consists of some 140,000 clones, more than 85% of them appearing once. Sequenced sample: peripheral blood. The receptor set was obtained from a man aged 45 to 65 with active or convalescent COVID-19. The CDR3 runs from the conserved cysteine through the conserved F or W. Fields, in order: clone size, V gene, J gene, D gene, CDR3 protein, CDR3 DNA. A D gene is named only where the DNA matches it firmly. For some rows the clone size is stated as once, few or many, or as a class when expanded; others skip it.

abundance: .; v_gene: TRBV5-4; j_gene: TRBJ2-1; d_gene: TRBD1; CDR3aa: CASSRKGTGGGFSYNEQFF; CDR3nt: TGTGCCAGCAGCCGCAAGGGGACAGGGGGCGGTTTCTCCTACAATGAGCAGTTCTTC
abundance: .; v_gene: TRBV12-3/TRBV12-4; j_gene: TRBJ2-5; d_gene: .; CDR3aa: CASSPVPGTQYF; CDR3nt: TGTGCCAGCAGTCCTGTGCCGGGGACCCAGTACTTC
abundance: .; v_gene: TRBV24-1; j_gene: TRBJ2-3; d_gene: TRBD1; CDR3aa: CATSDREQGADTQYF; CDR3nt: TGTGCCACCAGTGACCGTGAACAGGGGGCCGATACGCAGTATTTT
abundance: .; v_gene: TRBV14; j_gene: TRBJ2-7; d_gene: .; CDR3aa: CASSQVPEGVYEQYF; CDR3nt: TGTGCCAGCAGCCAAGTCCCCGAGGGAGTGTACGAGCAGTACTTC
abundance: .; v_gene: TRBV11-2; j_gene: TRBJ1-6; d_gene: .; CDR3aa: CASSLAGSYNSPLHF; CDR3nt: TGTGCCAGCAGCTTAGCGGGCTCCTATAATTCACCCCTCCACTTT
abundance: .; v_gene: TRBV10-2; j_gene: TRBJ1-1; d_gene: .; CDR3aa: CASRRQVGTEAFF; CDR3nt: TGCGCCAGCAGGAGACAGGTGGGGACTGAAGCTTTCTTT
abundance: .; v_gene: TRBV24-1; j_gene: TRBJ1-6; d_gene: TRBD1; CDR3aa: CATSARDRGLCYNSPLHF; CDR3nt: TGTGCCACCAGTGCCCGGGACAGGGGTCTCTGCTATAATTCACCCCTCCACTTT
abundance: .; v_gene: TRBV27; j_gene: TRBJ2-7; d_gene: .; CDR3aa: CASSSLGGDTYEQYF; CDR3nt: TGTGCCAGCAGTTCCCTTGGGGGGGACACCTACGAGCAGTACTTC
abundance: once; v_gene: TRBV19; j_gene: TRBJ2-4; d_gene: .; CDR3aa: CASSNQGTKNIQYF; CDR3nt: TGTGCCAGTAGTAACCAGGGAACCAAAAACATTCAGTACTTC
abundance: .; v_gene: TRBV3-1/TRBV3-2; j_gene: TRBJ2-5; d_gene: .; CDR3aa: CASSQATSETQYF; CDR3nt: TGTGCCAGCAGCCAGGCGACATCAGAGACCCAGTACTTC
abundance: .; v_gene: TRBV15; j_gene: TRBJ2-7; d_gene: TRBD1; CDR3aa: CATSRGQGDDEQYF; CDR3nt: TGTGCCACCAGCAGGGGACAGGGAGACGACGAGCAGTACTTC
abundance: .; v_gene: TRBV5-1; j_gene: TRBJ2-3; d_gene: .; CDR3aa: CASSSGTLHWDTQYF; CDR3nt: TGCGCCAGCAGCTCCGGGACACTACATTGGGATACGCAGTATTTT
abundance: once; v_gene: TRBV3-1/TRBV3-2; j_gene: TRBJ2-7; d_gene: TRBD1; CDR3aa: CASSQDGIGTGVRWQHEQYF; CDR3nt: TGTGCCAGCAGCCAAGATGGGATCGGGACAGGGGTACGCTGGCAACACGAGCAGTACTTC
abundance: .; v_gene: TRBV28; j_gene: TRBJ1-1; d_gene: .; CDR3aa: CASSPLGNTEAFF; CDR3nt: TGTGCCAGCAGTCCCCTAGGGAACACTGAAGCTTTCTTT
abundance: once; v_gene: TRBV7-6; j_gene: TRBJ2-5; d_gene: .; CDR3aa: CASSLYAGIQETQYF; CDR3nt: TGTGCCAGCAGCTTATATGCGGGGATCCAAGAGACCCAGTACTTC
abundance: .; v_gene: TRBV2; j_gene: TRBJ1-1; d_gene: .; CDR3aa: CASSVTGVNSEAFF; CDR3nt: TGTGCCAGCAGTGTTACGGGGGTCAATTCTGAAGCTTTCTTT
abundance: .; v_gene: TRBV6-1; j_gene: TRBJ2-7; d_gene: .; CDR3aa: CASSEGRNSYEQYF; CDR3nt: TGTGCCAGCAGTGAAGGGAGGAACTCCTACGAGCAGTACTTC
abundance: few; v_gene: TRBV28; j_gene: TRBJ1-3; d_gene: .; CDR3aa: CAYLAGNTIYF; CDR3nt: TGTGCCTATTTAGCGGGAAACACCATATATTTT
abundance: .; v_gene: TRBV14; j_gene: TRBJ2-3; d_gene: TRBD1; CDR3aa: CASSQAGTGADTQYF; CDR3nt: TGTGCCAGCAGCCAAGCCGGTACAGGGGCAGATACGCAGTATTTT
abundance: .; v_gene: TRBV5-1; j_gene: TRBJ1-1; d_gene: .; CDR3aa: CASRSDAGSTEAFF; CDR3nt: TGCGCCAGCAGGAGTGACGCGGGAAGCACTGAAGCTTTCTTT
abundance: .; v_gene: TRBV5-1; j_gene: TRBJ2-2; d_gene: .; CDR3aa: CASSWEGQANTGELFF; CDR3nt: TGCGCCAGCAGCTGGGAGGGACAGGCGAACACCGGGGAGCTGTTTTTT
abundance: once; v_gene: TRBV6-4; j_gene: TRBJ2-1; d_gene: TRBD2; CDR3aa: CASSDSGLAGGYNEQFF; CDR3nt: TGTGCCAGCAGTGACTCAGGACTAGCGGGGGGGTACAATGAGCAGTTCTTC
abundance: .; v_gene: TRBV2; j_gene: TRBJ1-5; d_gene: .; CDR3aa: CASRGGTSPYQPQHF; CDR3nt: TGTGCCAGCAGGGGGGGAACTTCCCCTTATCAGCCCCAGCATTTT
abundance: .; v_gene: TRBV6-5; j_gene: TRBJ2-3; d_gene: .; CDR3aa: CASRTSTDTQYF; CDR3nt: TGTGCCAGCAGGACTAGCACAGATACGCAGTATTTT
abundance: .; v_gene: TRBV7-6; j_gene: TRBJ2-2; d_gene: TRBD2; CDR3aa: CASSASLLAGGPGGELFF; CDR3nt: TGTGCCAGCAGCGCATCCTTACTAGCGGGGGGGCCTGGAGGGGAGCTGTTTTTT
abundance: .; v_gene: TRBV12-5; j_gene: TRBJ1-2; d_gene: TRBD1; CDR3aa: CASGEGQTTNYGYTF; CDR3nt: TGTGCTAGTGGGGAGGGACAGACAACTAACTATGGCTACACCTTC
abundance: .; v_gene: TRBV30; j_gene: TRBJ2-7; d_gene: .; CDR3aa: CAWSVSRVHEQYF; CDR3nt: TGTGCCTGGAGTGTGAGCAGGGTCCACGAGCAGTACTTC
abundance: .; v_gene: TRBV27; j_gene: TRBJ2-1; d_gene: .; CDR3aa: CASSLQPPAGADEQFF; CDR3nt: TGTGCCAGCAGCCTACAACCCCCCGCAGGGGCAGATGAGCAGTTCTTC
abundance: .; v_gene: TRBV5-4; j_gene: TRBJ2-7; d_gene: TRBD1; CDR3aa: CASSWGPGQGFLEQYF; CDR3nt: TGTGCCAGCAGCTGGGGGCCGGGACAGGGATTTCTCGAGCAGTACTTC
abundance: few; v_gene: TRBV19; j_gene: TRBJ2-5; d_gene: TRBD2; CDR3aa: CASSPGTSEAETQYF; CDR3nt: TGTGCCAGTAGTCCCGGGACTAGCGAGGCAGAGACCCAGTACTTC
abundance: .; v_gene: TRBV24-1; j_gene: TRBJ1-5; d_gene: .; CDR3aa: CATSDTGLGQPQHF; CDR3nt: TGTGCCACCAGTGACACAGGGCTGGGCCAGCCCCAGCATTTT
abundance: .; v_gene: TRBV19; j_gene: TRBJ1-5; d_gene: .; CDR3aa: CATDTGVSNQPQHF; CDR3nt: TGTGCCACGGACACGGGGGTAAGCAATCAGCCCCAGCATTTT
abundance: .; v_gene: TRBV25-1; j_gene: TRBJ1-4; d_gene: .; CDR3aa: CASSDPGINEKLFF; CDR3nt: TGTGCCAGCAGTGATCCAGGGATTAATGAAAAACTGTTTTTT
abundance: .; v_gene: TRBV19; j_gene: TRBJ1-1; d_gene: TRBD1; CDR3aa: CASRKRTGSITEAFF; CDR3nt: TGTGCCAGTAGAAAAAGGACAGGGAGTATAACTGAAGCTTTCTTT
abundance: .; v_gene: TRBV5-1; j_gene: TRBJ2-7; d_gene: .; CDR3aa: CASSFLTGSYEQYF; CDR3nt: TGCGCCAGCAGCTTTTTAACCGGCTCCTACGAGCAGTACTTC
abundance: few; v_gene: TRBV5-1; j_gene: TRBJ2-7; d_gene: .; CDR3aa: CASSWVGSSYEQYF; CDR3nt: TGCGCCAGCAGCTGGGTAGGGAGCTCCTACGAGCAGTACTTC
abundance: .; v_gene: TRBV7-8; j_gene: TRBJ2-2; d_gene: .; CDR3aa: CASILRREAGVTGELFF; CDR3nt: TGTGCCAGCATCCTACGAAGGGAGGCAGGAGTCACCGGGGAGCTGTTTTTT
abundance: .; v_gene: TRBV19; j_gene: TRBJ2-2; d_gene: TRBD2; CDR3aa: CASSIGSGRANTGELFF; CDR3nt: TGTGCCAGTAGTATAGGAAGCGGGAGGGCAAACACCGGGGAGCTGTTTTTT
abundance: .; v_gene: TRBV19; j_gene: TRBJ1-2; d_gene: .; CDR3aa: CASTKEGGNYGYTF; CDR3nt: TGTGCCAGTACCAAAGAAGGAGGGAACTATGGCTACACCTTC
abundance: .; v_gene: TRBV5-4; j_gene: TRBJ2-5; d_gene: TRBD2; CDR3aa: CASSTSGGGLQETQYF; CDR3nt: TGTGCCAGCAGTACTAGCGGGGGGGGACTCCAAGAGACCCAGTACTTC
abundance: .; v_gene: TRBV9; j_gene: TRBJ1-5; d_gene: .; CDR3aa: CASTRGTGSNQPQHF; CDR3nt: TGTGCCAGCACGCGTGGAACAGGGAGCAATCAGCCCCAGCATTTT
abundance: .; v_gene: TRBV19; j_gene: TRBJ2-7; d_gene: .; CDR3aa: CAEKSRLCHYEQYF; CDR3nt: TGTGCAGAAAAAAGCAGGCTGTGCCACTACGAGCAGTACTTC
abundance: .; v_gene: TRBV6-2/TRBV6-3; j_gene: TRBJ2-7; d_gene: TRBD1; CDR3aa: CASSDRDSYEQYF; CDR3nt: TGTGCCAGCAGTGACAGGGACTCCTACGAGCAGTACTTC
abundance: few; v_gene: TRBV19; j_gene: TRBJ1-5; d_gene: .; CDR3aa: CASSMSGIQPQHF; CDR3nt: TGTGCCAGTAGTATGTCGGGAATACAGCCCCAGCATTTT
abundance: .; v_gene: TRBV7-2; j_gene: TRBJ2-1; d_gene: TRBD2; CDR3aa: CASSLDSSGGNNEQFF; CDR3nt: TGTGCCAGCAGCTTAGATTCTAGCGGGGGGAACAATGAGCAGTTCTTC
abundance: .; v_gene: TRBV19; j_gene: TRBJ1-5; d_gene: TRBD1; CDR3aa: CASSGQGQSNQPQHF; CDR3nt: TGTGCCAGTAGTGGACAGGGGCAAAGCAATCAGCCCCAGCATTTT
abundance: .; v_gene: TRBV18; j_gene: TRBJ2-7; d_gene: .; CDR3aa: CASSWGGPGADEQYF; CDR3nt: TGTGCCAGCTCATGGGGCGGGCCAGGGGCAGACGAGCAGTACTTC